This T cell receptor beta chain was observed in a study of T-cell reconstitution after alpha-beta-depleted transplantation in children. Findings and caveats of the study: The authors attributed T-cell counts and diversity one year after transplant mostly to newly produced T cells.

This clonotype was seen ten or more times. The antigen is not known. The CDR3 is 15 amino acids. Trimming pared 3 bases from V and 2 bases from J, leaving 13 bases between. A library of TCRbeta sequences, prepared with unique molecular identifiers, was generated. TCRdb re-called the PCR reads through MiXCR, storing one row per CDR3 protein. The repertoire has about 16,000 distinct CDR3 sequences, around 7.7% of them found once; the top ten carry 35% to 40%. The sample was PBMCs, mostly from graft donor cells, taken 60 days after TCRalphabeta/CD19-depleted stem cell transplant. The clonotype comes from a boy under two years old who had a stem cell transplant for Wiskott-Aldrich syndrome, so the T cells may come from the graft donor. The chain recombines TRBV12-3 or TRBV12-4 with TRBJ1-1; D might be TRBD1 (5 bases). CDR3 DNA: TGTGCCAGCAGTTTTCCAGGGAGGACTAACACTGAAGCTTTCTTT. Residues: CASSFPGRTNTEAFF.